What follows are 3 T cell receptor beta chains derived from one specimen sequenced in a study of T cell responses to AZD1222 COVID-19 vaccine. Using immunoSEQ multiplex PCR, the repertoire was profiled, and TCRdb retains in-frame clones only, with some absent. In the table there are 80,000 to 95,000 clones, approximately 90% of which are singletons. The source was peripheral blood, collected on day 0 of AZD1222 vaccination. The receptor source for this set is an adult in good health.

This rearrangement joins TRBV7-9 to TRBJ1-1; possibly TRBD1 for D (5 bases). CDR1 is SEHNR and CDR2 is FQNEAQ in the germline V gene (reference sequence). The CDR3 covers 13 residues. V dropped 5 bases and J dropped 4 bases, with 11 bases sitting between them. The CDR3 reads CASSNQGGTEAFF. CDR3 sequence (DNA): TGTGCCAGCAGCAATCAGGGAGGCACTGAAGCTTTCTTT. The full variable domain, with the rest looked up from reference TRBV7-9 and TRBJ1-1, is DTGVSQNPRHKITKRGQNVTFRCDPISEHNRLYWYRQTLGQGPEFLTYFQNEAQLEKSRLLSDRFSAERPKGSFSTLEIQRTEQGDSAMYLCASSNQGGTEAFFGQGTRLTVV.

The CDR3 DNA is TGTGCCAGCAGCTCCAACTACCTATCTTACGAGCAGTACTTC. Protein product: CASSSNYLSYEQYF. The chain joins TRBV6-5 to TRBJ2-7; no clear D. This CDR3 spans 14 amino acids. Germline CDR1 and CDR2: MNHEY and SVGAGI. V was trimmed by 6 bases and J by 4 bases, leaving 16 bases between them.

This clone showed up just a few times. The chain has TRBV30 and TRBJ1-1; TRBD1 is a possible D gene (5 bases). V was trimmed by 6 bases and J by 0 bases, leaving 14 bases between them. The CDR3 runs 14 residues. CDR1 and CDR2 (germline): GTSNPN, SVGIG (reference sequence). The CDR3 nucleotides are TGTGCCTGCACGACTGGGACGGTGAACACTGAAGCTTTCTTT. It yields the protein CACTTGTVNTEAFF.